This T cell receptor beta chain stems from a study of CD8+ T cells in alopecia areata. Study-level points and caveats: Higher clonality than in normal scalp was seen in lesional scalp, especially alopecia totalis/universalis. Against the mouse data, patients shared TCRs less clearly, possibly for HLA reasons.

CDR3 size: 15 residues. The V end lost 5 bases, the J end lost 0 bases, and 13 bases lay between the germline ends. The V gene's germline CDR1 is NSHNY and CDR2 SYGAGN. A note on this clone: Its target is unknown. The germline and genes are mouse ones. The CDR3 end is not reached by the read, which stops 4 residues before it; the germline J gene fills it in.

As the sequencing template, cDNA was produced by extracting RNA and reverse transcribing it. Clones were sequenced by immunoSEQ multiplex PCR, and TCRdb holds only the in-frame ones, with some missing. The sample has more than 250,000 clones, none seen only once; the top ten hold 0.9% to 1.5%. Combined cutaneous lymph node cells underwent sorting by CD4, CD8alpha, NKG2D, NKG2ACE and additional markers. Sequencing was done on a sample of CD4+ T cells sorted from a lymph node. This chain joins TRBV13-1 and TRBJ2-3; D gene unclear. This TCR came from a C3H/HeJ mouse with alopecia areata. The strain's MHC type: H2-k. Here the CDR3 reads CASSRDNPSAETLYF. The CDR3 DNA, read in part, is TGTGCCAGCAGCAGAGACAACCCTAGTGCAGAA.